The clone carrying this TCR beta chain was seen ten or more times. Its matching antigen is unknown. TCRdb reprocessed the 5' RACE reads with MiXCR, giving one entry per CDR3 protein. Of around 390,000 distinct CDR3 sequences listed, around a sixth are singletons. The sample belongs to a study of T-cell memory formation after mild COVID-19. Overall study findings and caveats: CD4+ clones that contracted lay mainly in CM and EM; CD8+ ones lay in EMRA.

V was shortened by 5 bases and J by 12 bases, with 14 bases between the two germline ends. Germline lookup yields CDR1 SGHVS and CDR2 FNYEAQ. The CDR3 covers 12 residues. V is TRBV7-6 and J is TRBJ2-1; a possible D gene is TRBD1 (5 bases). The sequence derives from a young man who had mild COVID-19 (a few samples of this study predate the infection). Cell type and time point are not known. The source material was PBMCs or a T cell subset sorted from them (not recorded which). CDR3 coding DNA: TGTGCCAGCAGCAAGACAGATTTCGGGCAGTTCTTC. This translates into CASSKTDFGQFF.